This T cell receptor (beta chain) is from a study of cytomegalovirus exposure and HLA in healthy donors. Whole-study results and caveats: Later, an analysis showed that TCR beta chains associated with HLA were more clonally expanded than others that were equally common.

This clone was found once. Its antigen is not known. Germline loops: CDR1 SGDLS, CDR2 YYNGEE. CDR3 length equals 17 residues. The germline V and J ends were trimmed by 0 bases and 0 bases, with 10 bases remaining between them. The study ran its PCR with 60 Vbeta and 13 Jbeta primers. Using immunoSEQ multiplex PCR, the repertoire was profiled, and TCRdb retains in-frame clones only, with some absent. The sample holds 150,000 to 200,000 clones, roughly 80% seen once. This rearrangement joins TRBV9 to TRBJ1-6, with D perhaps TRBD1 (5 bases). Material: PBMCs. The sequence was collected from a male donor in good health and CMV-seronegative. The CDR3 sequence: CASSVAGGNSYNSPLHF. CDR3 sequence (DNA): TGTGCCAGCAGCGTAGCTGGGGGGAACTCCTATAATTCACCCCTCCACTTT.